The clone carrying this TCR beta chain is judged medium-sized. This sample was included in a study of control samples from healthy donors and cancer patients. Only in-frame clones appear in the TCRdb table, and some are missing; sequencing was by immunoSEQ multiplex PCR. Of around 70,000 clones listed, about 95% are singletons. Germline V gene data show CDR1 as SGHRS and CDR2 as YFSETQ. V was shortened by 7 bases and J by 0 bases, with 11 bases between the two germline ends. The CDR3 contains 14 residues. The sequence was collected from a woman in her twenties or thirties in good health. The sequencing input was blood. The chain employs TRBV5-1 and TRBJ1-3; D is unresolved. In nucleotides, the CDR3 is TGCGCCAGCCGTCCCCGGAACTCTGGAAACACCATATATTTT. Its translation is CASRPRNSGNTIYF.